One TCR beta chain is described in this entry. Its antigen remains unidentified. This CDR3 contains 14 residues. The germline gives CDR1 LNHNV, CDR2 YYDKDF (reference sequence). The trim removed 8 bases at V and 0 bases at J, leaving 4 bases unmatched. A multiplex PCR was run with 60 Vbeta primers and 13 Jbeta primers. Method: immunoSEQ multiplex PCR; TCRdb's copy keeps in-frame clones and lacks some. This table holds around 70,000 clones, more than 70% found once. The sample comes from a study of cytomegalovirus exposure and HLA in healthy donors. Study observations and caveats: The classifier reportedly diagnosed cytomegalovirus status with high sensitivity and specificity. In a later analysis, HLA-C alleles had the fewest associated TCRs, DRB1 alleles the most. Confirmation was obtained in vitro that a few CMV-associated chains are specific for CMV antigens. There was a cluster of highly shared sequence variants that was likely a sequencing artifact.

This TCR was recovered from a woman aged 40 to 50 in good health and CMV-seropositive. The chain has TRBV15 and TRBJ2-3, with 8 positions matching TRBD2. Specimen: PBMCs. The CDR3 is CATREGTSTDTQYF. The CDR3 nucleotides read TGTGCCACCCGGGAGGGTACTAGCACAGATACGCAGTATTTT.